These 19 T cell receptor beta chains were sequenced from one sample in a study of graft-versus-host responses after intestinal transplantation. Intraepithelial lymphocytes and lamina propria lymphocytes were released through processing of graft tissue. Data came from immunoSEQ multiplex PCR; TCRdb stores just in-frame clones and leaves some out. The sample has roughly 15,000 clones, around three quarters seen once; the top ten hold roughly 18%. Sequenced here: ileum tissue, sampled 95 to 110 days after intestinal transplant. The receptors here all came from a human patient who received an intestinal transplant, so some T cells may come from the graft donor.

This sequence joins TRBV29-1 and TRBJ2-1, with 9 bases aligning to TRBD2. V shed 4 bases and J 4 bases; nucleotides not matched to a gene: 5. Germline assignment: CDR1 SQVTM and CDR2 ANQGSEA. The CDR3 consists of 14 residues. In nucleotides, the CDR3 is TGCAGCGTTGTAGGCGGGAGGGTTTACAATGAGCAGTTCTTC. Amino acids: CSVVGGRVYNEQFF.

The chain joins TRBV15 to TRBJ2-1; D is unclear. The CDR3 covers 13 residues. Trimming removed 0 bases at V and 7 bases at J, with 7 bases between. The germline gives CDR1 LNHNV, CDR2 YYDKDF (reference sequence). The CDR3 reads CATSRDLRNEQFF. The CDR3, as DNA: TGTGCCACCAGCAGAGATCTTCGGAATGAGCAGTTCTTC.

The genes are TRBV19 and TRBJ2-3, with 9 bases matching TRBD2. This CDR3 spans 17 amino acids. Germline values: CDR1 LNHDA, CDR2 SQIVND (reference sequence). The V gene end was trimmed by 0 bases and the J gene end by 1 base; junction bases not matched to a gene: 5. Written as DNA, the CDR3 is TGTGCCAGTAGTATAGATCGAAGGACTAGCGGCACAGATACGCAGTATTTT. Residues: CASSIDRRTSGTDTQYF.

This chain uses TRBV30 with TRBJ2-1; no clear D gene. Germline V CDR1 and CDR2: GTSNPN, SVGIG (reference sequence). V was trimmed by 1 base and J by 0 bases, leaving 13 bases between them. The CDR3 is 16 residues long. The CDR3 bases are TGTGCCTGGAGTGGGGCGTTACTGAGCTCCTACAATGAGCAGTTCTTC. Translation: CAWSGALLSSYNEQFF.

The chain has TRBV5-1 and TRBJ2-5; D unclear. With the DNA end fitting TRBJ2-7 better, the J assignment may be wrong. The germline CDR1 and CDR2 sequences are SGHRS and YFSETQ. The CDR3 is 15 amino acids. In DNA form, the CDR3 reads TGCGCCAGCAGCTTGGTGGGTTGGTATTCCTACGAGCAGTACTTC. This codes for CASSLVGWYSYEQYF.

V is TRBV6-4 and J is TRBJ2-2; 7 bases are shared with TRBD2. CDR3 length: 15 residues. CDR1 MRHNA and CDR2 SNTAGT come from the germline V gene. Trimming cost V 0 bases and J 4 bases; bases outside gene matches: 2. The CDR3 DNA is TGTGCCAGCAGTGACTCGGCTAGCGGCACCGGGGAGCTGTTTTTT. Protein: CASSDSASGTGELFF.

The gene calls are TRBV28 and TRBJ2-1; 9 bases line up with TRBD1. Trimming cost V 4 bases and J 0 bases; bases outside gene matches: 4. Germline V gene data show CDR1 as MDHEN and CDR2 as SYDVKM. The CDR3 extends over 16 amino acids. This chain's CDR3 is CASSSTTGGSYNEQFF. For the CDR3, the DNA is TGTGCCAGCAGTTCGACGACAGGGGGCTCCTACAATGAGCAGTTCTTC.

The chain joins TRBV4-3 to TRBJ1-6, with D perhaps TRBD1 (5 bases). V was clipped by 0 bases and J by 7 bases, with 13 bases between them. The CDR3 length is 16 residues. Germline V lookup: CDR1 LGHNA, CDR2 YSLEER. The CDR3 sequence: CASSQDWGRWNSPLHF. The CDR3 bases are TGCGCCAGCAGCCAAGATTGGGGACGGTGGAATTCACCCCTCCACTTT.

The chain combines TRBV4-1 with TRBJ1-6, with 9 nucleotides matching TRBD1. The germline gives CDR1 MGHRA, CDR2 YSYEKL. The CDR3 runs to 21 residues. Trimming at V came to 3 bases and at J to 0 bases, leaving 15 bases not matched to a gene. The chain's CDR3 is CASSHARGQGKFRSYNSPLHF. DNA of the CDR3: TGCGCCAGCAGCCATGCGAGGGGACAGGGAAAATTCCGCTCCTATAATTCACCCCTCCACTTT.

The chain couples TRBV27 to TRBJ1-2; D ambiguous. This CDR3 spans 16 amino acids. Germline values: CDR1 MNHEY, CDR2 SMNVEV (reference sequence). V lost 6 bases and J 4 bases, leaving 21 bases between the germline ends. CDR3 region: CASSSLFGSGFYGYTF. CDR3 sequence (DNA): TGTGCCAGCAGCTCCTTATTTGGAAGCGGCTTCTATGGCTACACCTTC.

The rearrangement links TRBV10-1 to TRBJ1-1, with unresolved D. CDR3 length: 12 amino acids. The germline V gene encodes CDR1 WNHNN and CDR2 SYGVQD (reference sequence). V shed 0 bases and J shed 13 bases, with 12 bases lying between them. CDR3 sequence: CASSESRSSNFF. The CDR3 region has the DNA TGCGCCAGCAGTGAGTCGAGATCCTCGAATTTCTTT.

V and J are TRBV9 and TRBJ2-7, with a possible D match to TRBD2 (7 bases). Trimming removed 4 bases at V and 2 bases at J, with 19 bases between. The CDR3 loop spans 16 amino acids. Germline values: CDR1 SGDLS, CDR2 YYNGEE. Here the CDR3 DNA reads TGTGCCAGCAGCCTCAGGGGTCTAGCGGATCCCTACGAGCAGTACTTC. It translates to CASSLRGLADPYEQYF. The whole variable domain, filled in from reference TRBV9 and TRBJ2-7, reads DSGVTQTPKHLITATGQRVTLRCSPRSGDLSVYWYQQSLDQGLQFLIQYYNGEERAKGNILERFSAQQFPDLHSELNLSSLELGDSALYFCASSLRGLADPYEQYFGPGTRLTVT.

This chain links TRBV11-3 with TRBJ1-5; D possibly corresponds to TRBD1 (6 bases). This CDR3 is 17 amino acids long. CDR1 is SGHNT and CDR2 is YENEEA in the germline V gene. V lost 5 bases, J lost 0 bases, and 17 bases lay in between. CDR3 residues: CASSSPEGEYSNQPQHF. As DNA, the CDR3 is TGTGCCAGCAGCAGCCCCGAGGGGGAGTATAGCAATCAGCCCCAGCATTTT.

As concerns this clone: Distinct nucleotide sequences in the sample also encode this CDR3. The chain is built from TRBV7-8 and TRBJ1-6, with D perhaps matching TRBD1 (5 bases). The germline V gene has CDR1 SGHVS and CDR2 FQNEAQ. The CDR3 length is 16 residues. Trimming took off 6 bases at V and 6 bases at J, with 18 bases between the two ends. CDR3 sequence: CASRPGRTMRNSPLHF. CDR3 nucleotides: TGTGCCAGCAGACCAGGGCGGACAATGCGTAATTCACCCCTCCACTTT.

The chain carries TRBV27 and TRBJ2-5, with 11 bases fitting TRBD2. The CDR3 spans 16 residues. The V gene end was trimmed by 9 bases and the J gene end by 0 bases; junction bases not matched to a gene: 9. CDR1 is MNHEY, CDR2 SMNVEV, per germline (reference sequence). The CDR3 DNA sequence: TGTGCCAGTTCTACCACTAGCGGGGGCTACCAAGAGACCCAGTACTTC. Translating gives CASSTTSGGYQETQYF.

V and J are TRBV7-7 and TRBJ2-6, with D hard to call. CDR3 length: 19 amino acids. Trimming took 2 bases from V and 0 from J, leaving 17 bases between them. The germline gives CDR1 SSHAT, CDR2 FNYEAQ (reference sequence). CDR3 nucleotide sequence: TGTGCCAGCAGCTTACGGGCCATACCCCTTAGCTCTGGGGCCAACGTCCTGACTTTC. Translated, it gives CASSLRAIPLSSGANVLTF.

The rearrangement links TRBV29-1 to TRBJ2-1; 13 bases map to TRBD2. The CDR3 length is 13 residues. The germline CDR1 and CDR2 sequences are SQVTM and ANQGSEA. V lost 4 bases and J lost 8; bases outside the gene matches: 2. CDR3 sequence (DNA): TGCAGCGTTGGGACTAGCGGGAGTTATGAGCAGTTCTTC. This sequence encodes CSVGTSGSYEQFF.

V and J are TRBV6-9 and TRBJ2-7; D is possibly TRBD2 (5 bases). V dropped 3 bases and J dropped 6 bases, with 12 bases sitting between them. The CDR3 is made up of 13 amino acids. Germline V gene lookup returns CDR1 MNHGY and CDR2 SVAAGI. CDR3 sequence: CASSYFPGLEQYF. The CDR3 DNA sequence: TGTGCCAGCAGTTACTTCCCTGGACTCGAGCAGTACTTC.

This clone is large by share. The chain couples TRBV7-2 to TRBJ2-1; no reliable D call. Trimming took 6 bases from V and 2 from J, leaving 17 bases between them. Germline V lookup: CDR1 SGHTA, CDR2 FQGNSA. The CDR3 contains 16 residues. This CDR3 reads CASSITPAPAYNEQFF. The CDR3 nucleotides read TGTGCCAGCAGTATCACCCCGGCCCCTGCCTACAATGAGCAGTTCTTC.